This T cell receptor beta chain comes out of a study of PD-1 blockade in classical Hodgkin lymphoma. The CDR3 is 13 amino acids. The germline V gene has CDR1 MNHNS and CDR2 SASEGT. The V end was cut by 8 bases, the J end by 7 bases, with 18 bases between. Libraries were prepared by immunoSEQ multiplex PCR; TCRdb keeps only in-frame clonotypes and omits some of them. The repertoire consists of some 10,000 clones, with about nine tenths occurring once and the leading ten covering 15%. For this clone: Its antigen is as yet unknown.

Time point: newly diagnosed, previously untreated cHL patient sample. From thawed PBMCs, CD8+ T cells were isolated by magnetic negative selection. Investigators turned to newly diagnosed, untreated classical Hodgkin lymphoma PBMCs for comparison. Notes on the study in general: Relative to healthy donors, newly diagnosed patients reportedly had lower baseline TCR diversity, which was reported as lower still in relapsed/refractory patients. Whatever underlies the repertoire differences (possibly disease activity or prior therapy) remains undefined.

The TCR comes from a human donor with classical Hodgkin lymphoma. V and J are TRBV6-1 and TRBJ2-7; D may be TRBD2 (5 bases). The specimen sequenced was CD8+ T cells from blood. The CDR3 spells CASLDWMIREQYF. The CDR3 DNA follows: TGTGCCAGCTTGGACTGGATGATACGGGAGCAGTACTTC.